These 20 T cell receptor beta chains were all obtained from the same sample, sequenced in a study of T cell responses to AZD1222 COVID-19 vaccine. Profiling relied on immunoSEQ multiplex PCR, and the TCRdb table lists in-frame clones only, not all of them. The table records 90,000 to 120,000 clones, approximately 86% of them present only once. The source material was peripheral blood, sampled on day 0 of AZD1222 vaccination. These receptors all come from an adult in good health.

CDR3 protein: CASSLSSGGQETQYF. DNA for the CDR3: TGTGCCAGCAGTTTGAGTAGCGGGGGACAAGAGACCCAGTACTTC. This sequence joins TRBV28 and TRBJ2-5, with 9 nucleotides matching TRBD2. CDR1 is MDHEN, CDR2 SYDVKM, per germline. Trimming cost V 3 bases and J 2 bases; bases outside gene matches: 4. The CDR3 is made up of 15 amino acids.

This clone was seen only a few times. The CDR3 loop reads CASSKVGVETGGDSPLHF. Written as DNA, the CDR3 is TGTGCCAGCAGCAAAGTTGGGGTTGAGACAGGGGGCGACTCACCCCTCCACTTT. The V call is TRBV21-1, the J call TRBJ1-6; the table's D call, TRBD1, has no DNA check behind it. TRBV21-1 constitutes a pseudogene. The CDR3 totals 18 residues.

This clone was seen once. V usage is TRBV19 and J usage is TRBJ2-5; TRBD2 is a possible D gene (5 bases). The CDR3 extends over 14 amino acids. Germline V lookup: CDR1 LNHDA, CDR2 SQIVND (reference sequence). V lost 6 bases and J 4 bases, leaving 15 bases between the germline ends. The chain's CDR3 is CASSLAIGGETQYF. The DNA of the CDR3 is TGTGCCAGTAGCCTAGCCATCGGCGGAGAGACCCAGTACTTC.

The table lists this clone with a count of one. The chain joins TRBV25-1 to TRBJ1-2, with D unresolved. CDR1 is MGHDK, CDR2 SYGVNS, per germline. Trimming took 5 bases from V and 2 from J, leaving 9 bases between them. This CDR3 spans 13 amino acids. The CDR3 DNA follows: TGTGCCAGCAGTTTCCGGGTCAACTATGGCTACACCTTC. Amino acids: CASSFRVNYGYTF.

This chain links TRBV5-5 with TRBJ2-3; 8 bases are shared with TRBD1. Germline CDR1 reads SGHKS; CDR2 reads YYEKEE (reference sequence). CDR3 length equals 15 residues. J gave up 6 bases and V 0 bases, and 6 bases lay outside the gene matches. CDR3 nucleotides: TGTGCCAGCAGCTTGGGGACAGGGTTGGGTGATACGCAGTATTTT. It translates to CASSLGTGLGDTQYF.

The V gene is TRBV5-1, the J gene TRBJ2-5; D is unclear. With 2 bases removed from V and 3 bases from J, the gap between germline ends came to 8 bases. CDR1 SGHRS and CDR2 YFSETQ come from the germline V gene. The CDR3 extends over 13 amino acids. As DNA, the CDR3 is TGCGCCAGCAGCTTTGGCAACGAAGAGACCCAGTACTTC. Translated, it gives CASSFGNEETQYF.

The chain combines TRBV29-1 with TRBJ1-1; D not certain. Germline CDR1 is SQVTM and CDR2 is ANQGSEA. The V end lost 7 bases, the J end lost 2 bases, and 5 bases lay between the germline ends. CDR3 length: 10 residues. The CDR3 bases are TGCAGCGCGCAAAACACTGAAGCTTTCTTT. Its protein is CSAQNTEAFF.

This rearrangement joins TRBV30 to TRBJ1-6; TRBD1 is a possible D gene (5 bases). Trimming took off 4 bases at V and 5 bases at J, with 21 bases between the two ends. The CDR3 consists of 17 residues. Germline CDR1 is GTSNPN and CDR2 is SVGIG (reference sequence). CDR3 loop: CAWNKGQDYWDNSPLHF. The CDR3 nucleotides read TGTGCCTGGAATAAGGGGCAGGACTACTGGGATAATTCACCCCTCCACTTT. Together with reference TRBV30 and TRBJ1-6, the CDR3 gives the full variable domain: SQTIHQWPATLVQPVGSPLSLECTVEGTSNPNLYWYRQAAGRGLQLLFYSVGIGQISSEVPQNLSASRPQDRQFILSSKKLLLSDSGFYLCAWNKGQDYWDNSPLHFGNGTRLTVT.

V and J are TRBV28 and TRBJ1-6, with a weak D call TRBD1 (6 bases). The V end was cut by 8 bases, the J end by 7 bases, with 18 bases between. This CDR3 region has 15 residues. The V gene's germline CDR1 is MDHEN and CDR2 SYDVKM. The CDR3 bases are TGTGCCAGCTTTTCGGGGGGCGCGGACAATTCACCCCTCCACTTT. This encodes CASFSGGADNSPLHF.

This rearrangement joins TRBV12-3 or TRBV12-4 to TRBJ2-3; D call uncertain. The ends were cut back, 0 bases at V and 5 bases at J, with 6 bases in the middle. The CDR3 extends over 13 amino acids. The CDR3 protein is CASSLAGGDTQYF. The CDR3 nucleotides read TGTGCCAGCAGTTTAGCGGGTGGAGATACGCAGTATTTT.

V gene TRBV5-3 combines with J gene TRBJ1-2; TRBD1 matches 8 bases. TRBV5-3 is marked as an open reading frame, function uncertain. Trimming cost V 2 bases and J 8 bases; bases outside gene matches: 20. The CDR3 contains 18 residues. The CDR3 reads CARSFRDRGEGMGDGYTF. The CDR3 DNA reads TGTGCCAGAAGCTTTAGAGACAGGGGAGAAGGGATGGGGGACGGCTACACCTTC.

V gene TRBV16 combines with J gene TRBJ2-1; possible D gene TRBD2, 5 bases. The V gene's germline CDR1 is KGHSY and CDR2 FQNENV. The CDR3 contains 14 residues. The V end lost 1 base, the J end lost 5 bases, and 9 bases lay between the germline ends. The CDR3 DNA follows: TGTGCCAGCAGCCAATTACGGGAAAACAATGAGCAGTTCTTC. Translated: CASSQLRENNEQFF.

This clone occurred once. The CDR3 loop is CASSLGGNYGYTF. CDR3 nucleotide sequence: TGTGCCAGTAGTCTAGGTGGAAACTATGGCTACACCTTC. The chain recombines TRBV19 with TRBJ1-2; D gene ambiguous. V was trimmed by 5 bases and J by 2 bases, leaving 9 bases between them. The length of the CDR3 is 13 residues. In germline, CDR1 is LNHDA, CDR2 SQIVND (reference sequence).

The chain carries TRBV5-6 and TRBJ1-1; 8 bases are shared with TRBD1. V was pared by 3 bases and J by 8 bases, with 9 bases of the junction left unmatched. The CDR3 runs 14 residues. Germline V gene sequence: CDR1 SGHDT, CDR2 YYEEEE. CDR3 sequence (DNA): TGTGCCAGCAGCTCGATTACCCCAGGGGGCGAAGCTTTCTTT. This sequence encodes CASSSITPGGEAFF.

The V gene is TRBV6-5, the J gene TRBJ1-1; no clear D gene. The length of the CDR3 is 16 residues. CDR1 and CDR2 (germline): MNHEY, SVGAGI. Trimming took 0 bases from V and 2 from J, leaving 13 bases between them. CDR3 DNA: TGTGCCAGCAGTTACTCGAGCCAAGGAACCAACACTGAAGCTTTCTTT. It specifies CASSYSSQGTNTEAFF.

CDR3 DNA: TGTGCCAGCAGCCAAGCGGGAGCGGGAATGATGAAACTGTTTTTT. This codes for CASSQAGAGMMKLFF. The chain carries TRBV3-1 (or the pseudogene TRBV3-2) and TRBJ1-4; D is unresolved. The CDR3 sequence is 15 residues long. Trimming removed 1 base at V and 11 bases at J, with 17 bases between. Germline V gene sequence: CDR1 LGHDT, CDR2 YNNKEL (reference sequence).

This clone occurred many times. The V and J genes are TRBV4-3 and TRBJ2-1; D assignment may be TRBD1 or TRBD2 (6 bases each). V shed 3 bases and J shed 4 bases, with 22 bases lying between them. Germline CDR1 reads LGHNA; CDR2 reads YSLEER. CDR3 length: 18 residues. The DNA of the CDR3 is TGCGCCAGCAGCCAGGGGTCCTTTAGGGGGGCGGATTACAATGAGCAGTTCTTC. It translates to CASSQGSFRGADYNEQFF.

The chain links TRBV19 to TRBJ1-2, with 7 bases that match TRBD1. The germline V gene has CDR1 LNHDA and CDR2 SQIVND (reference sequence). V shed 5 bases and J 4 bases; nucleotides not matched to a gene: 10. This CDR3 spans 15 amino acids. CDR3 residues: CASSFSTGLSYGYTF. CDR3 nucleotide sequence: TGTGCCAGTAGTTTCTCGACAGGGTTGAGCTATGGCTACACCTTC.

The table lists this clone with a count of one. V usage is TRBV6-1 and J usage is TRBJ2-7; D gene ambiguous. V lost 3 bases and J lost 8, with 11 bases in between. The CDR3 runs 12 residues. CDR1 is MNHNS and CDR2 is SASEGT in the germline V gene. The CDR3 loop reads CASSDWRGQQYF. Here the CDR3 DNA reads TGTGCCAGCAGTGATTGGAGAGGCCAGCAGTACTTC.

The V call is TRBV27, the J call TRBJ2-1; D possibly corresponds to TRBD2 (7 bases). CDR1 and CDR2 from the germline V gene are MNHEY and SMNVEV (reference sequence). This CDR3 is 15 amino acids long. V was shortened by 2 bases and J by 6 bases, with 14 bases between the two germline ends. The CDR3 DNA follows: TGTGCCAGCAGTTTAGGGGGGGACAATTTCAATGAGCAGTTCTTC. Its protein product is CASSLGGDNFNEQFF.